The entry below describes one T cell receptor beta chain. This sample is drawn from a study of blood T cell repertoires in COVID-19. Whole-study context: Material from acute and convalescent COVID-19 was sourced from the United States, Italy and Spain. PBMCs, B-cell-depleted T cells, or T cells provided the cDNA or gDNA that made up the material.

In the original processing: Quantification of nucleated cells was approximated via reference gene primer amplification. The protocol was immunoSEQ multiplex PCR, while the TCRdb copy is restricted to in-frame clones and leaves out a portion. D and trimming were read from the DNA, whereas the V and J calls and clone size are those reported in that table. The sample includes 350,000 or so clones, approximately 89% of them seen just once. Sequencing was done on a sample of peripheral blood. The TCR comes from a woman aged 60 to 75 with COVID-19, enrolled during active disease.

The CDR3 is CASSQGERNEQFF. CDR3 nucleotide sequence: TGCGCCAGCAGCCAAGGGGAGCGAAATGAGCAGTTCTTC. This chain links TRBV4-1 with TRBJ2-1; D possibly corresponds to TRBD2 (5 bases). The CDR3 is 13 amino acids. V lost 1 base, J lost 7 bases, and 8 bases lay in between. CDR1 is MGHRA, CDR2 YSYEKL, per germline.